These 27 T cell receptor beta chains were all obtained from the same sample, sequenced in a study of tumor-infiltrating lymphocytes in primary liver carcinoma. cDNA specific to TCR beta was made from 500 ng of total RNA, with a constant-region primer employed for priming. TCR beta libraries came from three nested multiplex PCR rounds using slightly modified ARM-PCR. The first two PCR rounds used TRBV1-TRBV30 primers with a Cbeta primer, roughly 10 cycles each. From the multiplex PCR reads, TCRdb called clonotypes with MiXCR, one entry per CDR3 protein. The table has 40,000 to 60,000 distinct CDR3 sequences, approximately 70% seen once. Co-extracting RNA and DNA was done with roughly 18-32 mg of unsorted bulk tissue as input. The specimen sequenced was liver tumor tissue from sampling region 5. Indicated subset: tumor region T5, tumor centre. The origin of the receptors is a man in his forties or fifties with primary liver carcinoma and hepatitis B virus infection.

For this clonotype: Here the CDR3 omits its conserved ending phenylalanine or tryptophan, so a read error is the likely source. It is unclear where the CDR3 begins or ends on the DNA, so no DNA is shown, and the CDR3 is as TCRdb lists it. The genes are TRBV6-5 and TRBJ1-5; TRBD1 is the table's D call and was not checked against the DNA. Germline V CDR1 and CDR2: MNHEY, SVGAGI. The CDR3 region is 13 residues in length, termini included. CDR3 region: CAVGDGSNQPQHL.

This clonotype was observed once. This CDR3 reads CASSLCLDSGANVLTF. The CDR3 DNA is TGTGCCAGCAGCCTTTGTTTGGACTCTGGGGCCAACGTCCTGACTTTC. The chain employs TRBV7-9 and TRBJ2-6, with no clear D. With 5 bases removed from V and 0 bases from J, the gap between germline ends came to 11 bases. The CDR3 totals 16 residues. Germline lookup yields CDR1 SEHNR and CDR2 FQNEAQ (reference sequence). The full variable domain, its missing parts supplied by reference TRBV7-9 and TRBJ2-6, is DTGVSQNPRHKITKRGQNVTFRCDPISEHNRLYWYRQTLGQGPEFLTYFQNEAQLEKSRLLSDRFSAERPKGSFSTLEIQRTEQGDSAMYLCASSLCLDSGANVLTFGAGSRLTVL.

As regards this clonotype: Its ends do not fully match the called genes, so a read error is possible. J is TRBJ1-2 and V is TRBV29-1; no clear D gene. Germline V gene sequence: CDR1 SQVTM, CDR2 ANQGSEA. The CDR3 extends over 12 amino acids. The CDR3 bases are TGCAGCGTTGTGTCGGCGGGATCGGGCTACGCCTTC. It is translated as CSVVSAGSGYAF.

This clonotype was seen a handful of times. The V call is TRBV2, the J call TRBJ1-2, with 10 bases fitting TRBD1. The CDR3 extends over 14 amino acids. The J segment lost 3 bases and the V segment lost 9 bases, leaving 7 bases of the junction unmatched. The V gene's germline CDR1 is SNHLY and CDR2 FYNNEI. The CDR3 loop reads CARRQGAQYYGYTF. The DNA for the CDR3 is TGTGCCAGGCGACAGGGGGCACAATACTATGGCTACACCTTC.

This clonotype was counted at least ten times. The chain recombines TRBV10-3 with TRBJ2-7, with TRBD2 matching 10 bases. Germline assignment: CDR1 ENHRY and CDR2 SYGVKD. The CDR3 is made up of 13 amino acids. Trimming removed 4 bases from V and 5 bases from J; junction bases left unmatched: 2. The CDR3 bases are TGTGCCATCAGTGTAGCGGGAGGAGACGAGCAGTACTTC. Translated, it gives CAISVAGGDEQYF.

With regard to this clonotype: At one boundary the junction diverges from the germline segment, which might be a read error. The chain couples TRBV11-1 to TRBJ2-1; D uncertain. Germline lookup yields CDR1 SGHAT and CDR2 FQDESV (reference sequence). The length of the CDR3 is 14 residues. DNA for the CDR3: TGTGCCAGAAGCTTAGGTGCGTGTGATATTGAGCAGTTCTTC. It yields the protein CARSLGACDIEQFF.

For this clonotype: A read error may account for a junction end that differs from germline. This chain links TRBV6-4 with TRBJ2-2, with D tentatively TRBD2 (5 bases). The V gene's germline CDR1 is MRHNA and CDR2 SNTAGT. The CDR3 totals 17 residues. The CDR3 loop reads CASSDSVLVENSGELFF. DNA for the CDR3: TGTGCCAGCAGTGACTCGGTACTAGTGGAGAACTCCGGGGAGCTGTTTTTT.

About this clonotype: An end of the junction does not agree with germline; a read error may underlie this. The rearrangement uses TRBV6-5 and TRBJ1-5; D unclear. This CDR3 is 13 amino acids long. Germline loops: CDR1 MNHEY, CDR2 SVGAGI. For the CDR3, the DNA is TGTGCCGTCGGGAACGGTAGCAATCAGTCCCAGCATTTT. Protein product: CAVGNGSNQSQHF.

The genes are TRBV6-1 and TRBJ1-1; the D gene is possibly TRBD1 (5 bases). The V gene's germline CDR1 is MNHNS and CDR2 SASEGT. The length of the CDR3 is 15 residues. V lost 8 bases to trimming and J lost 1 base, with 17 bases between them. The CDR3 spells CASGGWGTENTEAFF. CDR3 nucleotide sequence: TGTGCCAGCGGGGGTTGGGGGACGGAGAACACTGAAGCTTTCTTT.

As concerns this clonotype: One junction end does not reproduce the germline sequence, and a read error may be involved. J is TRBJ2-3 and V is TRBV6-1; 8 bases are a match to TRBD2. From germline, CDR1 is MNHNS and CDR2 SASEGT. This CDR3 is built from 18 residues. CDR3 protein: CASSGPASGPCSTDTQYF. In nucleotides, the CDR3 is TGTGCCAGCAGTGGACCAGCTAGCGGGCCGTGTAGCACGGATACGCAGTATTTT.

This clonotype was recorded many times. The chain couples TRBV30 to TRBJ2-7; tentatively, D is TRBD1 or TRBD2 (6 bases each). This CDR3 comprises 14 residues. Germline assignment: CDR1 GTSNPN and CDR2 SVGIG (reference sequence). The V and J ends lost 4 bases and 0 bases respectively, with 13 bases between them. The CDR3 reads CAWKRGGISYEQYF. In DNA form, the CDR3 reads TGTGCCTGGAAACGAGGGGGGATCTCCTACGAGCAGTACTTC.

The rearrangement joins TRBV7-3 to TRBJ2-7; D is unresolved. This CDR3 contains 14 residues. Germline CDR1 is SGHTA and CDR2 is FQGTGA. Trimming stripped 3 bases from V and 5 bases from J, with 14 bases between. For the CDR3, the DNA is TGTGCCAGCAGCTTGGACCCCCATGGGGACGAGCAGTACTTC. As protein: CASSLDPHGDEQYF.

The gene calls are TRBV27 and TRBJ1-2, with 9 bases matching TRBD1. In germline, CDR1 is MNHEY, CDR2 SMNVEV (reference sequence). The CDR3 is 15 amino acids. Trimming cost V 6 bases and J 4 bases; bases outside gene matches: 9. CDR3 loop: CASRVGTGNPYGYTF. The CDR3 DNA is TGTGCCAGCAGGGTCGGGACAGGGAATCCCTATGGCTACACCTTC.

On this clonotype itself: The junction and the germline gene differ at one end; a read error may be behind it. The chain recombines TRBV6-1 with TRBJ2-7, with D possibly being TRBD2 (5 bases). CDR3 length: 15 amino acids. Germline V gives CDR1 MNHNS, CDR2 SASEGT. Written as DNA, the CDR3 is TGTGCCAGCAGTGTACTGGCACACCGGGGTGACGAGCGGTACTTC. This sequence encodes CASSVLAHRGDERYF.

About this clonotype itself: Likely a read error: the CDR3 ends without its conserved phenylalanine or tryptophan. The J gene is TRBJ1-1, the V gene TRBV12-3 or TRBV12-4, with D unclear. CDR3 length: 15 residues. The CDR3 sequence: CASSFGTVSNTEAFL. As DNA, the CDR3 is TGTGCCAGCAGTTTCGGAACTGTCTCGAACACTGAGGCTTTCCTT.

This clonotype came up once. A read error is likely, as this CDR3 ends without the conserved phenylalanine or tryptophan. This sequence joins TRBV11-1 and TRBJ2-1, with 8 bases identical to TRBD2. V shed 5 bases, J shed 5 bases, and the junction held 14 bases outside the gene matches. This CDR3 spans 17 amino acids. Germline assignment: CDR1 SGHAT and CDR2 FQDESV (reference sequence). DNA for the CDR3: TGTGCCAGCAGCCTGGGACCAGCGGGAGAAATTGACAATGAGCAGTTCCTC. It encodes CASSLGPAGEIDNEQFL.

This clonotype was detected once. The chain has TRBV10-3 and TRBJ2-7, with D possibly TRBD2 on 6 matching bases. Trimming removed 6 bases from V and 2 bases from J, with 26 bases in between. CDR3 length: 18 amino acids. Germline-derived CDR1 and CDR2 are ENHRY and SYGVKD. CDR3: CAISPGLAASPFTYEQYF. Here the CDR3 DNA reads TGTGCCATCAGCCCGGGACTTGCGGCGTCCCCCTTCACCTACGAGCAGTACTTC.

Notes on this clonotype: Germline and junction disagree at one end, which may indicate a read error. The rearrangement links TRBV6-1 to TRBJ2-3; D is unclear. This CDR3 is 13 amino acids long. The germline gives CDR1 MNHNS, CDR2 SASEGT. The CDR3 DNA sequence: TGTGCCAGCAGCCTCTGGGGTATAGATACCCAGTATTTT. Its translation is CASSLWGIDTQYF.

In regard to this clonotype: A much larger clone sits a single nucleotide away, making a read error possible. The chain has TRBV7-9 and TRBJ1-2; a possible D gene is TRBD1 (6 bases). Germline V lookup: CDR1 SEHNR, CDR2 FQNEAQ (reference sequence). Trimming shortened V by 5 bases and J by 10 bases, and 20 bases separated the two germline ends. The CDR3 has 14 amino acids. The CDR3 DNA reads TGTGCCAGCAGCCCACAGGGTAAATCCTTTGACTACACCTTC. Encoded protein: CASSPQGKSFDYTF.

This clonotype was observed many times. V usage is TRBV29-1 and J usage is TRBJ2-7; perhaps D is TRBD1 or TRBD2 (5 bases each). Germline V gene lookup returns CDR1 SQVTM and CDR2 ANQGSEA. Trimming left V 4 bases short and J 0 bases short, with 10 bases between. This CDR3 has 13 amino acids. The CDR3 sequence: CSVVRGSSYEQYF. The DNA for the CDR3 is TGCAGCGTTGTGAGGGGTAGCTCCTACGAGCAGTACTTC.

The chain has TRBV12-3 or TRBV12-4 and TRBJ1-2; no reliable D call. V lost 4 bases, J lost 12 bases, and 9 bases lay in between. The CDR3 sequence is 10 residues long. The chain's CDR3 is CASSYYSDTF. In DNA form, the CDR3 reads TGTGCCAGCAGTTACTATAGCGACACCTTC.

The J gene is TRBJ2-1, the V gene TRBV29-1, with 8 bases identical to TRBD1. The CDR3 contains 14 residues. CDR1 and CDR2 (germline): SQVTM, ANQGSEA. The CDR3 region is CGGLPVQGVDVQFF. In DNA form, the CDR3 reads TGCGGCGGATTGCCGGTACAGGGGGTGGATGTGCAGTTCTTC.

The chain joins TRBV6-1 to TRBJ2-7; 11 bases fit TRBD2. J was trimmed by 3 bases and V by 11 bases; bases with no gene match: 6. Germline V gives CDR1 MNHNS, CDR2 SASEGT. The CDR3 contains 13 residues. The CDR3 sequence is CAGPGTSGYEQYF. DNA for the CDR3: TGTGCCGGCCCGGGGACTAGCGGCTACGAGCAGTACTTC.

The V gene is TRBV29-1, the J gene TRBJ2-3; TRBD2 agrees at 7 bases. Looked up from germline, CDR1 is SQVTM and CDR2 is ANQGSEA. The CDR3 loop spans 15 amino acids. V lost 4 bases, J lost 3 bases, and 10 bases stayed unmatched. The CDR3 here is CSVGPVGGYTDTQYF. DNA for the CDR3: TGCAGCGTTGGGCCCGTGGGGGGGTATACAGATACGCAGTATTTT.

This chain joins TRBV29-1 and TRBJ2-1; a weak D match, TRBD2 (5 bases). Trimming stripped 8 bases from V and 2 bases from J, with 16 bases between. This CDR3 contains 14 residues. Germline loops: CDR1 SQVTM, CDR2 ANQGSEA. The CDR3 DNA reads TGCAGCCTTGGTCGGGGATTAGCCTACAATGAGCAGTTCTTC. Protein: CSLGRGLAYNEQFF.

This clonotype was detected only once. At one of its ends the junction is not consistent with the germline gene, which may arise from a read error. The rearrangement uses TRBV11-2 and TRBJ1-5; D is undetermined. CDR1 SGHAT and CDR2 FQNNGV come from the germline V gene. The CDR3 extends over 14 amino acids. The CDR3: CASSLSLSNQPQHF. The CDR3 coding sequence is TGTGCCAGCAGCTTGAGTCTTAGCAATCAACCCCAGCATTTT.

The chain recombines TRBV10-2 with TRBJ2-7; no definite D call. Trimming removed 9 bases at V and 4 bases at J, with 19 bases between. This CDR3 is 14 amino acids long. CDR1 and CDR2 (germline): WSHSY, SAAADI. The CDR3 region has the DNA TGCGCCAGTAGACCTTCCGTTCTAGGTTACGAGCAGTACTTC. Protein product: CASRPSVLGYEQYF.